This T cell receptor beta chain was identified in a study of CD8 T cells in Susac syndrome. The study, taken as a whole, reports: In total CD8+ repertoires, some 15 Susac-specific public clones were found, and in CD8+ TEMRA repertoires, roughly 5 were found.

The count of this clonotype is one. No antigen is known for it. Deletions cut 0 bases from V and 3 bases from J, with 21 bases between. The germline V gene encodes CDR1 MNHEY and CDR2 SVGEGT. The CDR3 contains 19 residues. RNA was extracted with the RNeasy kit, and a quantity of about 0.45 to 1 ug was reverse transcribed using random hexamers. TCRdb reprocessed the immunoSEQ multiplex PCR reads via MiXCR and lists one record per CDR3 protein. The data show fewer than 95,000 distinct CDR3 sequences, approximately 96% seen once. This sequence originates from a human donor with Susac syndrome. The chain has TRBV6-2 or TRBV6-3 and TRBJ2-1; perhaps TRBD1 as D (6 bases). Sequencing was carried out using CD8+ T cells from PBMCs. The CDR3 spells CASSYSPLQRVQGYNEQFF. In nucleotides, the CDR3 is TGTGCCAGCAGTTACTCGCCGCTCCAAAGGGTACAGGGCTACAATGAGCAGTTCTTC.